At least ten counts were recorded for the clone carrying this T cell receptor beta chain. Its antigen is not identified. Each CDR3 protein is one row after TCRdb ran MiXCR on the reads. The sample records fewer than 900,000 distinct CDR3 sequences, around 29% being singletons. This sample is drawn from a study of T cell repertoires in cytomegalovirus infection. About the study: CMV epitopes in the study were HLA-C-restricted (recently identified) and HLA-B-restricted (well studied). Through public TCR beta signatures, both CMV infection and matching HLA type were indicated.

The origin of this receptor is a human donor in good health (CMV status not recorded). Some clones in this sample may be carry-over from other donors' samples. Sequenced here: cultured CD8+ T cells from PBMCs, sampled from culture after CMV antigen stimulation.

CDR3 nucleotide sequence: TGTGCCAGCAGCTTAGATGTCCAGGGGGCTGTGCCTGAAGCTTTCTTT. This sequence encodes CASSLDVQGAVPEAFF. The chain links TRBV7-8 to TRBJ1-1; 8 bases map to TRBD1. V dropped 1 base and J dropped 6; count of bases not matched to a gene: 10. The germline CDR1 and CDR2 sequences are SGHVS and FQNEAQ. This CDR3 is built from 16 residues.